This T cell receptor (beta chain) emerged from a study of blood T cell repertoires in COVID-19. Study-level background: Acute and convalescent COVID-19 samples came from the United States, Italy and Spain. T cells, B-cell-depleted T cells, or PBMCs provided the cDNA or gDNA that served as material.

V shed 6 bases and J shed 3 bases, with 8 bases lying between them. In germline, CDR1 is SQVTM, CDR2 ANQGSEA. There are 11 residues in the CDR3. Original handling: The assay estimated nucleated cells by amplifying reference gene primers. Here immunoSEQ multiplex PCR was the method, and the copy in TCRdb shows in-frame clones only, minus some. V, J and clone size were drawn from that table, and D and trimming were deduced from the DNA. The sample records about 170,000 clones, 75% to 90% being singletons. The chain employs TRBV29-1 and TRBJ1-1; D is ambiguous. The receptor's source is a woman aged 45-65 years who had recovered from COVID-19. Sequenced material: PBMCs or T cells enriched from blood (not recorded which). CDR3 amino acids: CSVPRYTEAFF. CDR3 DNA: TGCAGCGTGCCCCGGTACACTGAAGCTTTCTTT.